One and the same sample provided the 31 T cell receptor beta chains below, sequenced in a study of radiotherapy plus CTLA-4 blockade in lung cancer. Data came from immunoSEQ multiplex PCR; TCRdb stores just in-frame clones and leaves some out. The sample includes 65,000 to 90,000 clones, roughly 91% of them seen just once. The sequencing used peripheral blood, collected from a patient treated with radiotherapy plus ipilimumab. The receptors stem from a human donor with non-small cell lung cancer that progressed on radiotherapy plus ipilimumab.

This clone showed up just once. The V gene is TRBV25-1, the J gene TRBJ1-4; no definite D call. Per germline, CDR1 MGHDK and CDR2 SYGVNS. Trimming stripped 5 bases from V and 4 bases from J, with 11 bases between. The CDR3 extends over 14 amino acids. CDR3 in amino acids: CASSRSRFNEKLFF. The CDR3 DNA sequence: TGTGCCAGCAGTAGGTCCAGGTTTAATGAAAAACTGTTTTTT.

The rearrangement uses TRBV6-4 and TRBJ1-5; D gene ambiguous. CDR3 size: 14 residues. The germline V gene has CDR1 MRHNA and CDR2 SNTAGT. The V end was cut by 1 base, the J end by 7 bases, with 11 bases between. Here the CDR3 DNA reads TGTGCCAGCAGTGACTACATTCACGGACAGCCCCAGCATTTT. Residues: CASSDYIHGQPQHF.

V usage is TRBV5-4 and J usage is TRBJ2-2, with D tentatively TRBD1 (6 bases). The V and J ends lost 2 bases and 4 bases respectively, with 12 bases between them. Germline V CDR1 and CDR2: SGHNT, YYREEE (reference sequence). This CDR3 is built from 15 residues. The DNA of the CDR3 is TGTGCCAGCAGCTTATTACAGGGCCCCACCGGGGAGCTGTTTTTT. Translated: CASSLLQGPTGELFF.

This clone was observed a single time. The chain couples TRBV5-4 to TRBJ2-7; either TRBD1 or TRBD2 may supply D (5 bases each). This CDR3 is built from 14 residues. Germline V gene lookup returns CDR1 SGHNT and CDR2 YYREEE (reference sequence). Trimming shortened V by 4 bases and J by 0 bases, and 11 bases separated the two germline ends. The CDR3 DNA follows: TGTGCCAGCAGCGGACGGGGCAGCTCCTACGAGCAGTACTTC. It codes for CASSGRGSSYEQYF. The full variable domain, its missing parts supplied by reference TRBV5-4 and TRBJ2-7, is ETGVTQSPTHLIKTRGQQVTLRCSSQSGHNTVSWYQQALGQGPQFIFQYYREEENGRGNFPPRFSGLQFPNYSSELNVNALELDDSALYLCASSGRGSSYEQYFGPGTRLTVT.

This chain connects TRBV30 to TRBJ2-5; 10 bases are shared with TRBD2. The CDR3 sequence is 15 residues long. The ends lost 2 bases at V and 4 bases at J; junction bases unmatched: 7. Germline CDR1 reads GTSNPN; CDR2 reads SVGIG (reference sequence). The CDR3 loop reads CAWSNLAGALETQYF. CDR3 DNA sequence: TGTGCCTGGAGTAACCTAGCGGGAGCTTTAGAGACCCAGTACTTC.

This clone was detected only once. V and J are TRBV6-1 and TRBJ2-3; TRBD2 matches at 8 bases. The CDR3 sequence is 14 residues long. V lost 7 bases, J lost 3 bases, and 6 bases stayed unmatched. The germline V gene has CDR1 MNHNS and CDR2 SASEGT. The CDR3 DNA is TGTGCCAGCATCGGGAGGGCCTCAACAGATACGCAGTATTTT. Encoded protein: CASIGRASTDTQYF.

The chain employs TRBV6-5 and TRBJ2-2; the D is unclear. The CDR3 has 16 residues. V gave up 0 bases and J gave up 5 bases, with 13 bases separating them. CDR1 is MNHEY, CDR2 SVGAGI, per germline. The CDR3 DNA is TGTGCCAGCAGTTACTCGATCCAGCTAACTACCGGGGAGCTGTTTTTT. Translating it yields CASSYSIQLTTGELFF.

The chain links TRBV13 to TRBJ1-3; unclear D gene. The CDR3 is 15 residues long. V dropped 3 bases and J dropped 0 bases, with 9 bases sitting between them. Germline values: CDR1 PRHDT, CDR2 FYEKMQ (reference sequence). CDR3: CASSLTDGSGNTIYF. The CDR3 DNA reads as TGTGCCAGCAGCTTGACGGATGGCTCTGGAAACACCATATATTTT.

V usage is TRBV29-1 and J usage is TRBJ1-2; no definite D call. Germline V gene lookup returns CDR1 SQVTM and CDR2 ANQGSEA. The CDR3 covers 11 residues. V was trimmed by 3 bases and J by 7 bases, leaving 9 bases between them. The CDR3 reads CSVDYGSGYTF. As DNA, the CDR3 is TGCAGCGTTGATTACGGGAGTGGCTACACCTTC.

The rearrangement links TRBV30 to TRBJ2-1, with D perhaps matching TRBD2 (6 bases). CDR1 and CDR2 from the germline V gene are GTSNPN and SVGIG (reference sequence). Trimming pared 5 bases from V and 0 bases from J, leaving 11 bases between. This CDR3 comprises 14 residues. The CDR3, as DNA: TGTGCCTGGGCGGGACTGAGCTCCTACAATGAGCAGTTCTTC. Residues: CAWAGLSSYNEQFF.

The chain has TRBV5-5 and TRBJ2-7; D may match TRBD1 or TRBD2 (5 bases each). The CDR3 runs 15 residues. The germline V and J ends were trimmed by 0 bases and 7 bases, with 17 bases remaining between them. The V gene's germline CDR1 is SGHKS and CDR2 YYEKEE (reference sequence). CDR3 bases: TGTGCCAGCAGCTTGGGAGGGACGAGGGTTCTTGAGCAGTACTTC. Protein product: CASSLGGTRVLEQYF.

The CDR3 spells CASSEDFASSGANVLTF. The CDR3 coding sequence is TGTGCCAGCAGTGAAGATTTCGCCAGCTCTGGGGCCAACGTCCTGACTTTC. This chain joins TRBV2 and TRBJ2-6; D call uncertain. The CDR3 totals 17 residues. Trimming removed 1 base at V and 0 bases at J, with 10 bases between. Per germline, CDR1 SNHLY and CDR2 FYNNEI.

The chain joins TRBV2 to TRBJ2-7; 9 bases map to TRBD1. Losses at the gene ends were 6 bases for V and 2 bases for J; bases not matched to a gene: 8. CDR1 is SNHLY and CDR2 is FYNNEI in the germline V gene. The CDR3 is 15 residues long. CDR3 coding DNA: TGTGCCAGCAGGGGACAGGGAGGAAGGACCTACGAGCAGTACTTC. It translates to CASRGQGGRTYEQYF.

The chain joins TRBV5-1 to TRBJ1-1; TRBD1 matches 8 bases. Trimming removed 3 bases from V and 8 bases from J; junction bases left unmatched: 12. Germline CDR1 reads SGHRS; CDR2 reads YFSETQ. The CDR3 is 15 amino acids. The CDR3: CASSWGPARGHEAFF. CDR3 in DNA: TGCGCCAGCAGCTGGGGCCCTGCCAGGGGGCACGAAGCTTTCTTT.

The gene calls are TRBV5-6 and TRBJ2-7, with 7 bases fitting TRBD1. From germline, CDR1 is SGHDT and CDR2 YYEEEE. The CDR3 spans 15 residues. V dropped 0 bases and J dropped 3; count of bases not matched to a gene: 6. The CDR3 nucleotides are TGTGCCAGCAGCTTGGTAGGACAGGCAAACTACGAGCAGTACTTC. As protein: CASSLVGQANYEQYF.

The gene calls are TRBV27 and TRBJ1-2, with a weak D call TRBD1 (5 bases). This CDR3 spans 13 amino acids. V was clipped by 3 bases and J by 7 bases, with 12 bases between them. The V gene's germline CDR1 is MNHEY and CDR2 SMNVEV (reference sequence). The CDR3: CASSLVSGVGYTF. DNA for the CDR3: TGTGCCAGCAGTTTGGTTTCGGGGGTTGGCTACACCTTC.

This clone has more than one count but fewer than ten. This chain links TRBV6-6 with TRBJ2-1, with unresolved D. The CDR3 consists of 11 residues. CDR1 and CDR2 from the germline V gene are MNHNY and SVGAGI (reference sequence). V dropped 2 bases and J dropped 7 bases, with 3 bases sitting between them. The CDR3 reads CASSYGNEQFF. Written as DNA, the CDR3 is TGTGCCAGCAGTTACGGGAATGAGCAGTTCTTC.

The chain carries TRBV29-1 and TRBJ2-7, with D uncertain. This CDR3 region has 13 residues. The germline gives CDR1 SQVTM, CDR2 ANQGSEA. The germline V and J ends were trimmed by 0 bases and 3 bases, with 9 bases remaining between them. CDR3 nucleotide sequence: TGCAGCGTTGAAGATCACCAGGACTACGAGCAGTACTTC. Its translation is CSVEDHQDYEQYF.

V and J are TRBV5-1 and TRBJ1-2; no clear D. The CDR3 is 13 amino acids. Trimming removed 1 base from V and 7 bases from J, with 11 bases in between. Germline V CDR1 and CDR2: SGHRS, YFSETQ. CDR3 in amino acids: CASSLSPQSGYTF. The CDR3 DNA follows: TGCGCCAGCAGCTTGTCTCCCCAGAGTGGCTACACCTTC.

The J gene is TRBJ1-1, the V gene TRBV6-5, with 8 bases lining up with TRBD1. The CDR3 is made up of 16 amino acids. Unmatched junction bases numbered 13, after V lost 1 base and J lost 9 bases. From germline, CDR1 is MNHEY and CDR2 SVGAGI. This CDR3 reads CASSYFGAGGGEKAFF. CDR3 nucleotide sequence: TGTGCCAGCAGTTACTTCGGGGCAGGGGGCGGGGAAAAAGCTTTCTTT.

The chain links TRBV9 to TRBJ2-2; TRBD2 matches 9 bases. The length of the CDR3 is 16 residues. The germline V gene encodes CDR1 SGDLS and CDR2 YYNGEE. V lost 4 bases, J lost 6 bases, and 10 bases stayed unmatched. This CDR3 reads CASSWAGTSFPGELFF. CDR3 sequence (DNA): TGTGCCAGCAGCTGGGCCGGGACTAGCTTTCCCGGGGAGCTGTTTTTT.

The chain recombines TRBV30 with TRBJ2-1; D gene ambiguous. Trimming stripped 6 bases from V and 9 bases from J, with 21 bases between. The CDR3 has 14 amino acids. Germline V CDR1 and CDR2: GTSNPN, SVGIG (reference sequence). CDR3 amino acids: CACFGVSGWGEQFF. The CDR3 nucleotides are TGTGCCTGTTTTGGGGTTTCTGGATGGGGTGAGCAGTTCTTC.

This chain uses TRBV20-1 with TRBJ2-1, with D possibly being TRBD1 (6 bases). Germline CDR1 is DFQATT and CDR2 is SNEGSKA (reference sequence). The CDR3 is made up of 11 amino acids. For the CDR3, the DNA is TGCTCCCAGGGGAGTTACGATGAGCAGTTCTTC. This sequence encodes CSQGSYDEQFF.

The J gene is TRBJ2-1, the V gene TRBV2, with D uncertain. Trimming took off 3 bases at V and 5 bases at J, with 8 bases between the two ends. CDR1 and CDR2 (germline): SNHLY, FYNNEI. The CDR3 contains 13 residues. This chain's CDR3 is CASSESRDNEQFF. DNA for the CDR3: TGTGCCAGCAGTGAGTCGCGAGACAATGAGCAGTTCTTC.

V is TRBV4-1 and J is TRBJ1-2; D possibly corresponds to TRBD1 (5 bases). The CDR3 has 18 residues. Between the trimmed V and J ends, which lost 1 base and 0 bases, there was a span of 18 bases. From germline, CDR1 is MGHRA and CDR2 YSYEKL. This chain's CDR3 is CASSQVFWGRSTNYGYTF. CDR3 coding DNA: TGCGCCAGCAGCCAAGTTTTTTGGGGACGGTCTACTAACTATGGCTACACCTTC.

The V and J genes are TRBV7-2 and TRBJ1-1; 10 bases are shared with TRBD1. Germline V gene data show CDR1 as SGHTA and CDR2 as FQGNSA. After removal of 6 bases from V and 0 bases from J, the junction contained 13 bases not matched to a gene. This CDR3 region has 18 residues. The CDR3 coding sequence is TGTGCCAGCAGGGTAGGGGGACAGGGGCGAATTATGAACACTGAAGCTTTCTTT. Translated, it gives CASRVGGQGRIMNTEAFF.

V usage is TRBV6-1 and J usage is TRBJ1-2, with D possibly being TRBD1 (5 bases). The CDR3 extends over 13 amino acids. The V and J ends lost 8 bases and 4 bases respectively, with 14 bases between them. Germline CDR1 MNHNS, CDR2 SASEGT. CDR3 region: CASGGGVGYGYTF. DNA of the CDR3: TGTGCCAGCGGGGGAGGGGTTGGCTATGGCTACACCTTC.

The chain carries TRBV12-5 and TRBJ2-7, with D perhaps matching TRBD2 (5 bases). Germline V gene sequence: CDR1 LGHNT, CDR2 FRNRAP. This CDR3 is 16 amino acids long. V was clipped by 0 bases and J by 2 bases, with 14 bases between them. In DNA, the CDR3 is TGTGCTAGTGGTTTGGTACTCTTGGCGGGTCCCTACGAGCAGTACTTC. It specifies CASGLVLLAGPYEQYF. The variable domain in full, with the rest retrieved from reference TRBV12-5 and TRBJ2-7, is DARVTQTPRHKVTEMGQEVTMRCQPILGHNTVFWYRQTMMQGLELLAYFRNRAPLDDSGMPKDRFSAEMPDATLATLKIQPSEPRDSAVYFCASGLVLLAGPYEQYFGPGTRLTVT.

This clone was recorded only once. The V gene is TRBV5-1, the J gene TRBJ2-1; D gene ambiguous. The germline gives CDR1 SGHRS, CDR2 YFSETQ. This CDR3 is 18 amino acids long. V gave up 6 bases and J gave up 0 bases, with 22 bases separating them. This CDR3 reads CASTPSAADLSSYNEQFF. The CDR3, as DNA: TGCGCCAGCACCCCTTCAGCTGCCGACTTGAGCTCCTACAATGAGCAGTTCTTC.

The chain uses TRBV4-2 and TRBJ1-1; TRBD1 is a possible D gene (5 bases). The CDR3 is made up of 16 amino acids. V lost 1 base to trimming and J lost 5 bases, with 17 bases between them. CDR1 and CDR2 (germline): LGHNA, YNFKEQ. Written as DNA, the CDR3 is TGTGCCAGCAGCCAAGGGGCACGGGACGGGAGGACTGAAGCTTTCTTT. Its translation: CASSQGARDGRTEAFF.

The chain links TRBV11-2 to TRBJ2-1; 7 bases fit TRBD1. Germline loops: CDR1 SGHAT, CDR2 FQNNGV. J lost 2 bases, V lost 1 base, and 2 bases had no gene match. The CDR3 contains 15 residues. The CDR3 loop is CASSLAQGPYNEQFF. CDR3 sequence (DNA): TGTGCCAGCAGCTTAGCACAGGGGCCCTACAATGAGCAGTTCTTC.